This TCR beta chain was captured by sequencing in a study of T-cell reconstitution after alpha-beta-depleted transplantation in children. This clonotype occurred many times. Its target is not known. Overall study findings and caveats: T-cell counts and diversity were attributed mostly to newly produced T cells one year after transplant.

Preparation of the TCRbeta library used unique molecular identifiers. Each CDR3 protein gets one entry after TCRdb re-called the PCR reads with MiXCR. The data show approximately 300,000 distinct CDR3 sequences, with approximately 7.3% seen just once and about 8.2% held by the top ten. Germline CDR1 reads SGHVS; CDR2 reads FNYEAQ. The length of the CDR3 is 14 residues. V was pared by 5 bases and J by 0 bases, with 10 bases between. Material: peripheral blood, obtained 360 days after TCRalphabeta/CD19-depleted stem cell transplant. This chain links TRBV7-6 with TRBJ1-1; possible D gene TRBD1, 6 bases. The receptor was derived from a female patient aged 2-9 years who had a stem cell transplant for Fanconi anemia, so the T cells may come from the graft donor. In DNA form, the CDR3 reads TGTGCCAGCAGCCGAGGACAGCTGAACACTGAAGCTTTCTTT. It specifies CASSRGQLNTEAFF. The full variable domain, its missing parts supplied by reference TRBV7-6 and TRBJ1-1, is GAGVSQSPRYKVTKRGQDVALRCDPISGHVSLYWYRQALGQGPEFLTYFNYEAQQDKSGLPNDRFSAERPEGSISTLTIQRTEQRDSAMYRCASSRGQLNTEAFFGQGTRLTVV.